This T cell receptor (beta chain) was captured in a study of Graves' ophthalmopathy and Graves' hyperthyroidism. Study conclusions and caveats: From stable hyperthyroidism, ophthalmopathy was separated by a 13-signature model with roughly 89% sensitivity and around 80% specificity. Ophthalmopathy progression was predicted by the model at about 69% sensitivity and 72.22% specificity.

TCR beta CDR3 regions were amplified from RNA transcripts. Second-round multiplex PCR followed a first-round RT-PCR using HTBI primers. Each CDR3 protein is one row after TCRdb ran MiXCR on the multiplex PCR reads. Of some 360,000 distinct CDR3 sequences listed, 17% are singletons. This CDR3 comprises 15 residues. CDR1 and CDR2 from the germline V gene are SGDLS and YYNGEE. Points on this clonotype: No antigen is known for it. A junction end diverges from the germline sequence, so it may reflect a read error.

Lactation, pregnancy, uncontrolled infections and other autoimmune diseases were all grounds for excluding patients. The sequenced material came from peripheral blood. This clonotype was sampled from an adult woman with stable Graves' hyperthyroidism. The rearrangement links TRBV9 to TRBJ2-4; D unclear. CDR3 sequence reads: CASSVVIRAKNIKYF. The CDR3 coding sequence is TGTGCCAGCAGCGTAGTTATAAGGGCCAAAAACATTAAGTACTTC.